Shown below are 20 T cell receptor beta chains from a single sample sequenced in a study of cytomegalovirus exposure and HLA in healthy donors. Vbeta (60) and Jbeta (13) primers were used in the PCR. This table comes from immunoSEQ multiplex PCR, and its TCRdb copy is limited to in-frame clones, with some not included. Found here are just under 95,000 clones, around 77% of them singletons; the top ten hold 7.3%. The sample taken for sequencing was PBMCs. The receptor source for this set is a man aged 50-60 years in good health and CMV-seropositive.

The chain carries TRBV6-6 and TRBJ2-7; TRBD1 might be the D (6 bases). The CDR3 totals 14 residues. The germline V and J ends were trimmed by 1 base and 3 bases, with 10 bases remaining between them. Per germline, CDR1 MNHNY and CDR2 SVGAGI (reference sequence). CDR3 sequence reads: CASSYWGQGYEQYF. CDR3 DNA: TGTGCCAGCAGTTACTGGGGGCAGGGCTACGAGCAGTACTTC.

The V call is TRBV25-1, the J call TRBJ1-2; 11 bases match TRBD1. CDR3 length: 14 residues. CDR1 MGHDK and CDR2 SYGVNS come from the germline V gene. Here the CDR3 DNA reads TGTGCAGTAGGGCCAACCGGGACAGGGGGTGGCTACACCTTC. The encoded protein is CAVGPTGTGGGYTF.

The chain joins TRBV4-3 to TRBJ2-1; 9 bases line up with TRBD2. Looked up from germline, CDR1 is LGHNA and CDR2 is YSLEER. V lost 5 bases to trimming and J lost 2 bases; unmatched junction nucleotides: 13. This CDR3 contains 18 residues. DNA of the CDR3: TGCGCCAGCAGCGCAAGCCGTTGGGCGGGGGGGCCCTACAATGAGCAGTTCTTC. It translates to CASSASRWAGGPYNEQFF.

This clone was picked up a small number of times. The J gene is TRBJ1-1, the V gene TRBV6-4; 8 bases line up with TRBD1. V lost 3 bases, J lost 4 bases, and 7 bases stayed unmatched. Germline loops: CDR1 MRHNA, CDR2 SNTAGT. CDR3 size: 15 residues. CDR3 residues: CASSEQGTGTTEAFF. CDR3 in DNA: TGTGCCAGCAGTGAACAAGGGACAGGAACCACTGAAGCTTTCTTT.

The chain uses TRBV9 and TRBJ2-3; 8 nucleotides agree with TRBD2. Looked up from germline, CDR1 is SGDLS and CDR2 is YYNGEE. This CDR3 is built from 15 residues. With V trimmed by 2 bases and J by 2 bases, 4 bases remained unmatched. CDR3 protein: CASSVEAGATDTQYF. The CDR3 region has the DNA TGTGCCAGCAGCGTGGAAGCGGGGGCCACAGATACGCAGTATTTT.

The gene calls are TRBV10-3 and TRBJ2-3; 10 bases match TRBD2. Trimming took 6 bases from V and 2 from J; bases not matched to a gene: 5. CDR1 ENHRY and CDR2 SYGVKD come from the germline V gene. The CDR3 consists of 15 residues. CDR3 region: CAISLGLAHTDTQYF. The CDR3 coding sequence is TGTGCCATCAGCTTGGGACTAGCGCACACAGATACGCAGTATTTT.

V is TRBV19 and J is TRBJ2-2, with D possibly matching TRBD1 (6 bases). The CDR3 covers 15 residues. The V end was cut by 10 bases, the J end by 0 bases, with 15 bases between. The V gene's germline CDR1 is LNHDA and CDR2 SQIVND (reference sequence). In nucleotides, the CDR3 is TGTGCCACCGCTAGACAGGTCTCGAACACCGGGGAGCTGTTTTTT. It is translated as CATARQVSNTGELFF.

The rearrangement joins TRBV5-4 to TRBJ1-6; D unresolved. CDR1 and CDR2 from the germline V gene are SGHNT and YYREEE (reference sequence). Trimming took 1 base from V and 0 from J, leaving 20 bases between them. The CDR3 loop spans 20 amino acids. DNA for the CDR3: TGTGCCAGCAGCTTGACTGGAGGGAGGGCGGGAAGCTCCTATAATTCACCCCTCCACTTT. It is translated as CASSLTGGRAGSSYNSPLHF.

The sample holds a few counts of this clone. The chain recombines TRBV4-1 with TRBJ2-7; possible D gene TRBD1, 6 bases. Germline values: CDR1 MGHRA, CDR2 YSYEKL. This CDR3 spans 17 amino acids. Deletions cut 0 bases from V and 2 bases from J, with 17 bases between. CDR3: CASSQERARGSPYEQYF. CDR3 nucleotide sequence: TGCGCCAGCAGCCAAGAGAGGGCCAGGGGATCCCCCTACGAGCAGTACTTC.

The V and J genes are TRBV14 and TRBJ2-5; the match to TRBD2 covers 10 bases. With V trimmed by 3 bases and J by 4 bases, 14 bases remained unmatched. Germline CDR1 reads SGHDN; CDR2 reads FVKESK. The CDR3 length is 18 residues. The CDR3 loop reads CASSQLRWERGGRETQYF. The CDR3 region has the DNA TGTGCCAGCAGCCAGTTGCGCTGGGAGCGGGGGGGCAGAGAGACCCAGTACTTC. Supplemented by reference TRBV14 and TRBJ2-5, the full variable domain reads EAGVTQFPSHSVIEKGQTVTLRCDPISGHDNLYWYRRVMGKEIKFLLHFVKESKQDESGMPNNRFLAERTGGTYSTLKVQPAELEDSGVYFCASSQLRWERGGRETQYFGPGTRLLVL.

This clone was seen only a few times. The chain combines TRBV30 with TRBJ1-5; 7 bases map to TRBD1. Per the germline V gene, CDR1 is GTSNPN and CDR2 is SVGIG (reference sequence). V shed 1 base, J shed 4 bases, and the junction held 4 bases outside the gene matches. CDR3 length: 14 amino acids. The CDR3 loop is CAWSAPGGNQPQHF. CDR3 coding DNA: TGTGCCTGGAGTGCCCCAGGGGGGAATCAGCCCCAGCATTTT.

This clone was observed a single time. The chain couples TRBV18 to TRBJ2-3; tentative D call: TRBD2 (5 bases). Germline V gives CDR1 KGHSH, CDR2 LQKENI. V lost 6 bases and J 5 bases, leaving 15 bases between the germline ends. The CDR3 is 14 residues long. Here the CDR3 reads CASSPGKWIDTQYF. Written as DNA, the CDR3 is TGTGCCAGCTCCCCGGGGAAGTGGATAGATACGCAGTATTTT.

The chain links TRBV4-3 to TRBJ2-7; D gene ambiguous. V shed 0 bases and J shed 8 bases, with 5 bases lying between them. Germline CDR1 LGHNA, CDR2 YSLEER. The CDR3 is 11 amino acids. For the CDR3, the DNA is TGCGCCAGCAGCCAAGACGCGAAGCAGTACTTC. It codes for CASSQDAKQYF.

This chain connects TRBV27 to TRBJ2-7, with TRBD1 matching 8 bases. V dropped 3 bases and J dropped 5; count of bases not matched to a gene: 3. The CDR3 has 13 amino acids. CDR1 and CDR2 from the germline V gene are MNHEY and SMNVEV (reference sequence). DNA of the CDR3: TGTGCCAGCAGTTTTCAACAGGGGGACGAGCAGTACTTC. Protein: CASSFQQGDEQYF.

The chain recombines TRBV4-3 with TRBJ1-1; 9 bases fit TRBD1. CDR3 length: 13 residues. After removal of 5 bases from V and 4 bases from J, the junction contained 2 bases not matched to a gene. Germline values: CDR1 LGHNA, CDR2 YSLEER. This chain's CDR3 is CASSDRGSTEAFF. The CDR3 DNA reads TGCGCCAGCAGCGACAGGGGGAGCACTGAAGCTTTCTTT.

V gene TRBV29-1 combines with J gene TRBJ2-1, with D possibly matching TRBD2 (6 bases). V dropped 7 bases and J dropped 0 bases, with 19 bases sitting between them. CDR1 is SQVTM and CDR2 is ANQGSEA in the germline V gene. The CDR3 extends over 16 amino acids. CDR3 sequence: CSARTLADHSYNEQFF. The CDR3, as DNA: TGCAGCGCCAGAACATTAGCGGACCACTCCTACAATGAGCAGTTCTTC.

The chain recombines TRBV18 with TRBJ2-3; TRBD1 matches 8 bases. Germline assignment: CDR1 KGHSH and CDR2 LQKENI. Trimming removed 5 bases from V and 2 bases from J; junction bases left unmatched: 6. This CDR3 contains 15 residues. The CDR3 is CASSTDRAPTDTQYF. CDR3 bases: TGTGCCAGCTCAACGGACAGGGCTCCCACAGATACGCAGTATTTT. Based on the CDR3 plus reference TRBV18 and TRBJ2-3, the full variable domain is NAGVMQNPRHLVRRRGQEARLRCSPMKGHSHVYWYRQLPEEGLKFMVYLQKENIIDESGMPKERFSAEFPKEGPSILRIQQVVRGDSAAYFCASSTDRAPTDTQYFGPGTRLTVL.

This chain uses TRBV7-9 with TRBJ2-2; D not resolved. The CDR3 contains 12 residues. Looked up from germline, CDR1 is SEHNR and CDR2 is FQNEAQ (reference sequence). The V and J ends lost 5 bases and 9 bases respectively, with 10 bases between them. CDR3 region: CASSLQLRELFF. CDR3 nucleotides: TGTGCCAGCAGCCTACAGCTCCGGGAGCTGTTTTTT.

This clone was found a few times. The chain combines TRBV30 with TRBJ2-5; D is perhaps TRBD1 (5 bases). There are 16 residues in the CDR3. Germline-derived CDR1 and CDR2 are GTSNPN and SVGIG (reference sequence). The V end lost 2 bases, the J end lost 1 base, and 17 bases lay between the germline ends. CDR3 residues: CAWSTPIRQPQETQYF. For the CDR3, the DNA is TGTGCCTGGAGTACTCCCATTCGACAGCCCCAAGAGACCCAGTACTTC.

The genes are TRBV6-1 and TRBJ1-2; D not resolved. Germline V gene lookup returns CDR1 MNHNS and CDR2 SASEGT. The CDR3 covers 15 residues. Between the trimmed V and J ends, which lost 7 bases and 7 bases, there was a span of 22 bases. In DNA, the CDR3 is TGTGCCAGCACAGGCATTATGAGGGTCGCTGGTGGCTACACCTTC. Encoded protein: CASTGIMRVAGGYTF.